The clone carrying this T cell receptor beta chain was seen at least ten times. Its target is unknown. These data come from a study of identical twins. Findings and caveats of the study: The abundant beta clonotypes from cord blood had fewer insertions, and memory repertoires had none of this. Within twin pairs, the out-of-frame alpha sequences they shared showed excess low generation probability.

Each cDNA held unique molecular identifiers, and template switching gave it a universal primer site. Using its own MiXCR run on the 5' RACE reads, TCRdb lists one record per CDR3 protein. The data show around 960,000 distinct CDR3 sequences, more than 9% seen once. The CDR3 runs 13 residues. Trimming took 7 bases from V and 5 from J, leaving 11 bases between them. The sample was also linked to a second study, of yellow fever vaccine responses in identical twins.

Sequencing used PBMCs. The source of this sequence is a woman aged 18-29 years in good health. This chain joins TRBV12-3 or TRBV12-4 and TRBJ2-2; D is unclear. The CDR3 sequence is CASKSARTGELFF. As DNA, the CDR3 is TGTGCCAGCAAATCGGCCAGGACCGGGGAGCTGTTTTTT.